This T cell receptor beta chain was obtained from a study of identical twins. Study conclusions and caveats: Models, which agreed with sharing between unrelated individuals, nonetheless underestimated the out-of-frame TCR alpha sharing seen in monozygotic twins. Zero-insertion results could be subject to partial confounding by invariant MAIT and iNKT cells.

Template switching introduced a universal primer site, and the cDNA bore unique molecular identifiers. One entry per CDR3 protein, called by TCRdb with MiXCR from the 5' RACE reads. The data contain approximately 260,000 distinct CDR3 sequences, around 8.3% of them singletons. J lost 3 bases, V lost 7 bases, and 3 bases had no gene match. CDR3 length: 12 amino acids. In germline, CDR1 is SQVTM, CDR2 ANQGSEA. This clonotype was recorded many times. Its antigen is not identified. This sample also appeared in a second study, on yellow fever vaccine responses in identical twins.

The V gene is TRBV29-1, the J gene TRBJ2-3; TRBD2 aligns across 8 bases. Material: CD8+ T cells sorted from blood. The sequence was obtained from a woman aged 18-30 years in good health. In nucleotides, the CDR3 is TGCAGCGCAGCGGGAGTTACAGATACGCAGTATTTT. Protein product: CSAAGVTDTQYF.